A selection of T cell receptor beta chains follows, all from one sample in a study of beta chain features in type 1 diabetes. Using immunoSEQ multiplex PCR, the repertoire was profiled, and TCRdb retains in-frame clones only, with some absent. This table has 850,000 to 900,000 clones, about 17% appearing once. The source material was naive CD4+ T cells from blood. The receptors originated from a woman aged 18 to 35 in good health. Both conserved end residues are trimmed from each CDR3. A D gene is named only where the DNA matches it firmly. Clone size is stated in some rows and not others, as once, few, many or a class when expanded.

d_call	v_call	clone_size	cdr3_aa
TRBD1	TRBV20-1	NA	SASPTDRSY
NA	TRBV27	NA	ASSLTGSPYEQY
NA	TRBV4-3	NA	ASSQEELPGNTEAF
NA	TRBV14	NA	ASSQVPGPYEQY
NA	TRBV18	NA	ASSPGMTGLEQY
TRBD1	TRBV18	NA	ASSPRAGGSYEQY
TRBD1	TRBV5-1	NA	ASRETGASNQPQH
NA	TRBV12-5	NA	APRGGYEQY
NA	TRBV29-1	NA	SASEQGGYGQPQH
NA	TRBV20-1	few	SAKWSYEQY
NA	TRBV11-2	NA	ASRGLRRSTDTQY
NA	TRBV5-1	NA	ASSTASTDTQY
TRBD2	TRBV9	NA	ASSVGGRVKDTQY
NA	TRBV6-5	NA	ASGLETQY
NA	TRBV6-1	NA	ASHKGPSYEQY
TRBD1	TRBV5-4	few	ASSQGQGNEKLF
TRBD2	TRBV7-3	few	ASSSGGAGGEQY
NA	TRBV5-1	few	ASSLGQPGNEQY
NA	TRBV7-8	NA	ASSLVGTATEAF
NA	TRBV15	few	ATSREGSGYGYT
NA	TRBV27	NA	ASSFIGSGITEAF
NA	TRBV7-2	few	ASSLPRTDTQY
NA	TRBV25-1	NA	ASSEFWGRDGANYGYT
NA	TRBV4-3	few	ASSQDHGKQY